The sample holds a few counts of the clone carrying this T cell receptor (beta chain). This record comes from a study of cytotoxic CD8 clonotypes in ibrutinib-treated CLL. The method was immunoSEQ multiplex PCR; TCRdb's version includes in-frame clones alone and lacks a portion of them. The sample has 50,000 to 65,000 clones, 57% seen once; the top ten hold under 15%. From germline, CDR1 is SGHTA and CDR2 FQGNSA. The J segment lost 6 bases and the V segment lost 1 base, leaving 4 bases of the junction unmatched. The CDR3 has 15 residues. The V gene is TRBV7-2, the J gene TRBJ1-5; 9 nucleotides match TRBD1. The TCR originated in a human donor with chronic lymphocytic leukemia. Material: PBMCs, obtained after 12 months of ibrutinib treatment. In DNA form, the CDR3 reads TGTGCCAGCAGCTTAGACACAGGGGGCCTTCAGCCCCAGCATTTT. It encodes CASSLDTGGLQPQHF.